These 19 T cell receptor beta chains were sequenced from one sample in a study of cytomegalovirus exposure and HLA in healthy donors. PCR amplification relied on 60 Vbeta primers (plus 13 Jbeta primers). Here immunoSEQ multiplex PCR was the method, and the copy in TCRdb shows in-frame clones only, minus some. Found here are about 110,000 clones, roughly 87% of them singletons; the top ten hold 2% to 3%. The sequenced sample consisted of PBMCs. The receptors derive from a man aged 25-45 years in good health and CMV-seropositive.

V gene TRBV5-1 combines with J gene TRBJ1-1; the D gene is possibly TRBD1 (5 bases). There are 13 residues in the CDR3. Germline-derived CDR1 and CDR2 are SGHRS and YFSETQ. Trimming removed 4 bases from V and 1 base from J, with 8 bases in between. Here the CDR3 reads CASSGGSNTEAFF. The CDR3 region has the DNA TGCGCCAGCAGCGGGGGGTCGAACACTGAAGCTTTCTTT. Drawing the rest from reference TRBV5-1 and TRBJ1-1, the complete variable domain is KAGVTQTPRYLIKTRGQQVTLSCSPISGHRSVSWYQQTPGQGLQFLFEYFSETQRNKGNFPGRFSGRQFSNSRSEMNVSTLELGDSALYLCASSGGSNTEAFFGQGTRLTVV.

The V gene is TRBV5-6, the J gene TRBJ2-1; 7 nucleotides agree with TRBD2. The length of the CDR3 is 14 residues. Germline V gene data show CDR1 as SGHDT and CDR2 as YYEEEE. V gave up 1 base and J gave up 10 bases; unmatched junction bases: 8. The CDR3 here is CASSLFGGSREQFF. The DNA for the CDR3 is TGTGCCAGCAGCTTGTTCGGGGGGTCTAGAGAGCAGTTCTTC.

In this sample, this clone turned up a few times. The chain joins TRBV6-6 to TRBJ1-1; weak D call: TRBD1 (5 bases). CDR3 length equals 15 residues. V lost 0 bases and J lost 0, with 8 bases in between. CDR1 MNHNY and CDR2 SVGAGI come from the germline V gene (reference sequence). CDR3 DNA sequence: TGTGCCAGCAGTTACTCGGCGGGACTGAACACTGAAGCTTTCTTT. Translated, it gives CASSYSAGLNTEAFF.

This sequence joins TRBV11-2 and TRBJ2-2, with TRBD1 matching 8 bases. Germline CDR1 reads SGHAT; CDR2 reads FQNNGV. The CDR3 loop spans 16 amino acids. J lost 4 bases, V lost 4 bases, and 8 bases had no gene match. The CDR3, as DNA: TGTGCCAGCAGCTCAATACAGGGGGTGAGCACCGGGGAGCTGTTTTTT. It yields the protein CASSSIQGVSTGELFF.

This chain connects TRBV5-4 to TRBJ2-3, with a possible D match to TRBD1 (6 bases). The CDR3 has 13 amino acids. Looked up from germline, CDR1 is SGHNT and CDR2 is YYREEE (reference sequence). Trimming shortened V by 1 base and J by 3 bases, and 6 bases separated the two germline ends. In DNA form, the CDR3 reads TGTGCCAGCAGCTTGACAGGGACAGATACGCAGTATTTT. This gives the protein CASSLTGTDTQYF.

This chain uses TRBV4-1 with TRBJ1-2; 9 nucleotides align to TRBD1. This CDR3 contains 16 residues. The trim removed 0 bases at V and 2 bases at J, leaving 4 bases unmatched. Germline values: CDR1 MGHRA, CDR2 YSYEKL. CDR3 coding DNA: TGCGCCAGCAGCCAAGAAGGACAGGGGTTGAACTATGGCTACACCTTC. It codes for CASSQEGQGLNYGYTF.

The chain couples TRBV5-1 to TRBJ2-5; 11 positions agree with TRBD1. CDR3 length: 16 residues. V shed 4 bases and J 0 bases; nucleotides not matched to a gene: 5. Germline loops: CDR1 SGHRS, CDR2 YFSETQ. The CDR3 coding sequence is TGCGCCAGCAGCGCCGGGACAGGGGGGTACCAAGAGACCCAGTACTTC. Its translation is CASSAGTGGYQETQYF.

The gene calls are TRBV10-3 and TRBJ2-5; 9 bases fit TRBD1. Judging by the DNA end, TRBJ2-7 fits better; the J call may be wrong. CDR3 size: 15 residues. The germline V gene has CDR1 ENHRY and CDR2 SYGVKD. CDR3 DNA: TGTGCCATCAGTGCCTCAACAGGGGGCTTCGACGAGCAGTACTTC. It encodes CAISASTGGFDEQYF.

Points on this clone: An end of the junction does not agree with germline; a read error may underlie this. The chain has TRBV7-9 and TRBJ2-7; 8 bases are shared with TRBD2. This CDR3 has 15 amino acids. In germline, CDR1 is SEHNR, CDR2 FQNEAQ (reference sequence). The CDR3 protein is CSSSLGGGLGVEQYF. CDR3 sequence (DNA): TGTTCCAGCAGCTTAGGTGGGGGACTAGGCGTCGAGCAGTACTTC.

The CDR3 sequence is CASSPTGQVDNEQFF. CDR3 nucleotides: TGTGCCAGCTCACCCACGGGACAGGTGGACAATGAGCAGTTCTTC. The rearrangement joins TRBV18 to TRBJ2-1; 8 bases are shared with TRBD1. CDR1 is KGHSH, CDR2 LQKENI, per germline. Trimming removed 3 bases from V and 5 bases from J; junction bases left unmatched: 6. The CDR3 has 15 residues.

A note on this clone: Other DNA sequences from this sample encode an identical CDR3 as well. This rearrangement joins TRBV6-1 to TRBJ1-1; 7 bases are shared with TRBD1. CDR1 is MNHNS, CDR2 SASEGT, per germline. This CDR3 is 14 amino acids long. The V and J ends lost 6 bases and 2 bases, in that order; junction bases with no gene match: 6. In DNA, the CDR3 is TGTGCCAGCAGAGCCGGGACAGCAAACACTGAAGCTTTCTTT. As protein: CASRAGTANTEAFF.

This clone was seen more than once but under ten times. The CDR3: CASLNEGGATDTQYF. The CDR3 DNA reads as TGTGCCAGCTTGAACGAGGGGGGGGCCACAGATACGCAGTATTTT. The chain recombines TRBV18 with TRBJ2-3; a possible D gene is TRBD2 (7 bases). Germline V gives CDR1 KGHSH, CDR2 LQKENI. This CDR3 has 15 residues. Trimming removed 7 bases at V and 2 bases at J, with 16 bases between.

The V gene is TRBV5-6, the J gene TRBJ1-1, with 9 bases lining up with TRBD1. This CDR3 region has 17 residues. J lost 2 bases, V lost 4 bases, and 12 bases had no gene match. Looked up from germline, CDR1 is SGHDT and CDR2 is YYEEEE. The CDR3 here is CASSLRTGALSNTEAFF. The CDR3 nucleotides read TGTGCCAGCAGCCTAAGGACAGGGGCGCTCTCCAACACTGAAGCTTTCTTT.

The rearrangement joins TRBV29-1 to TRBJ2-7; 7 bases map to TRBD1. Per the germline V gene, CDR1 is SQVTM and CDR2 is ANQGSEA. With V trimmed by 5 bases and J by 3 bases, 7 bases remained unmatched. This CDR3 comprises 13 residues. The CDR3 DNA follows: TGCAGCGTTTTGACAGGGAGCCTCTACGAGCAGTACTTC. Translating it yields CSVLTGSLYEQYF.

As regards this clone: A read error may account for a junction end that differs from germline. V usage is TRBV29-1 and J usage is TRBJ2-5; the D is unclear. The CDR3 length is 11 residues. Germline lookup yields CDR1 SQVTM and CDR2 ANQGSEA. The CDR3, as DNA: TGCAGCGTTGCAACAGCAGAGACCCGGTACTTC. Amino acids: CSVATAETRYF.

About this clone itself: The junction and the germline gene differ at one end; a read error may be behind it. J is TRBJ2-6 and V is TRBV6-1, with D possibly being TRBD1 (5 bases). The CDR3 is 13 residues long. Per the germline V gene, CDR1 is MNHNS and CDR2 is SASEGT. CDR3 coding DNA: TGTGCCAGCAGTGAAGTTGGGGCCAACGGCCTGACTTTC. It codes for CASSEVGANGLTF.

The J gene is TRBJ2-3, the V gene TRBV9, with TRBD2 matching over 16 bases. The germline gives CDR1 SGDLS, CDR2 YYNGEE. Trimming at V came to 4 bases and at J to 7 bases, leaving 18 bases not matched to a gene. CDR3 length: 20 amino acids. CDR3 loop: CASSFQGGTSGGAATNTQYF. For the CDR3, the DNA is TGTGCCAGCAGCTTCCAGGGAGGGACTAGCGGGGGGGCGGCGACAAATACGCAGTATTTT.

CDR3 DNA: TGTGCCAGCAGCTCGGGACAGTCCTTGACAGATACGCAGTATTTT. It yields the protein CASSSGQSLTDTQYF. V gene TRBV11-3 combines with J gene TRBJ2-3, with TRBD1 matching over 7 bases. The CDR3 length is 15 residues. The germline gives CDR1 SGHNT, CDR2 YENEEA. Trimming at V came to 4 bases and at J to 3 bases, leaving 7 bases not matched to a gene.

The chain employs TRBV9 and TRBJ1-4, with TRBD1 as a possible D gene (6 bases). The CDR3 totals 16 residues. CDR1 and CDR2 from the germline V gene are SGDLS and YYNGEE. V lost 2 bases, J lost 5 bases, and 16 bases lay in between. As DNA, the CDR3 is TGTGCCAGCAGCGTGGGACCGGGACAAGAAAATGAAAAACTGTTTTTT. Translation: CASSVGPGQENEKLFF.